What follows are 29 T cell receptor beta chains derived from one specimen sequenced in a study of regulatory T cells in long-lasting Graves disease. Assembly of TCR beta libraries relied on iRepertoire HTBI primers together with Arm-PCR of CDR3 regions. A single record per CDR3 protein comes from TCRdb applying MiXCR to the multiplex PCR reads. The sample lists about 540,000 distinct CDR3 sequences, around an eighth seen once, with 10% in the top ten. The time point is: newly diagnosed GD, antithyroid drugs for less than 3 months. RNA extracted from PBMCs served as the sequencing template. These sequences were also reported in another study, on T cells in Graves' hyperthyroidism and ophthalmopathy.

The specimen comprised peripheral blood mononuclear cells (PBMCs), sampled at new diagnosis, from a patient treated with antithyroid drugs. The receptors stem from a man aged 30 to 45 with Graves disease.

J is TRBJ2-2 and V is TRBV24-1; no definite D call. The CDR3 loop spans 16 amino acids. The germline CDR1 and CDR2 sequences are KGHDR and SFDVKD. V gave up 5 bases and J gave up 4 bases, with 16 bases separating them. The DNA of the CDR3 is TGTGCCACCAGTGTTGGTGTAAGGGTCATCACCGGGGAGCTGTTTTTT. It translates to CATSVGVRVITGELFF.

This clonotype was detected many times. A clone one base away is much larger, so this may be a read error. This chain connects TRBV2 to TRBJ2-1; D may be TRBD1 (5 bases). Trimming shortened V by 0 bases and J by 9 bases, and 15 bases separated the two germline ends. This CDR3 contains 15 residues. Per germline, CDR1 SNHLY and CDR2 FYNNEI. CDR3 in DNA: TGTGCCAGCAGTGAAGCGGGGAAGACAGTCAGTGAGCAGTTCTTC. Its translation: CASSEAGKTVSEQFF. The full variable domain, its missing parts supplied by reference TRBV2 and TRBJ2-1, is EPEVTQTPSHQVTQMGQEVILRCVPISNHLYFYWYRQILGQKVEFLVSFYNNEISEKSEIFDDQFSVERPDGSNFTLKIRSTKLEDSAMYFCASSEAGKTVSEQFFGPGTRLTVL.

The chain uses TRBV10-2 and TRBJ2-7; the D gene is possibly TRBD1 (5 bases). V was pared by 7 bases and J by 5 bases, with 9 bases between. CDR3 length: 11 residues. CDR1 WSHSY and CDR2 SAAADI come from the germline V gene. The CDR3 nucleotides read TGCGCCAGCATGCAGGGTGACGAGCAGTACTTC. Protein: CASMQGDEQYF.

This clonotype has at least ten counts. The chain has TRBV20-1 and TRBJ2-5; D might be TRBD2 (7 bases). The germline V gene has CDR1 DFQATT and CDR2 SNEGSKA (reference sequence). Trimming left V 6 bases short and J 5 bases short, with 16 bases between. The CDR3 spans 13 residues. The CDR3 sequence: CSAGGAGKETQYF. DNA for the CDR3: TGCAGTGCAGGGGGGGCGGGAAAGGAGACCCAGTACTTC.

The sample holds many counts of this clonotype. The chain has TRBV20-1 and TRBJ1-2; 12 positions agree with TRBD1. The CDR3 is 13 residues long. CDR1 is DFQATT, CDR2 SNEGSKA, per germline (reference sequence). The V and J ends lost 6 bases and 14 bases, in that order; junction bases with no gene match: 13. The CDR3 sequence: CSATGQGAALATF. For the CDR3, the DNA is TGCAGTGCAACGGGACAGGGGGCGGCGTTGGCGACCTTC.

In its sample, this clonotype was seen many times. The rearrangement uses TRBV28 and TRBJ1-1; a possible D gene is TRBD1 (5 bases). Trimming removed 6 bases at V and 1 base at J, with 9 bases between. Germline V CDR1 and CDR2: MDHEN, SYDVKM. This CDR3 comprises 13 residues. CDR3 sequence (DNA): TGTGCCAGCAGGACCGACAGGAACACTGAAGCTTTCTTT. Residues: CASRTDRNTEAFF.

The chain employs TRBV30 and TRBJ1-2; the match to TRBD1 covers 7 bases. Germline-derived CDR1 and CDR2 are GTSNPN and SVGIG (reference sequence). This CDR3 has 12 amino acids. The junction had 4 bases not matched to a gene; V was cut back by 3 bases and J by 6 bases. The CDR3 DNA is TGTGCCTGGAGGAACAGGGGAAATGGCTACACCTTC. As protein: CAWRNRGNGYTF.

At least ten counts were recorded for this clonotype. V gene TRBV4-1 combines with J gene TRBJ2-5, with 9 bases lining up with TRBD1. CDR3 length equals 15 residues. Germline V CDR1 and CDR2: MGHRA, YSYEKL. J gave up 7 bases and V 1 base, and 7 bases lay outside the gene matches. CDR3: CASSQAGQGIGTQYF. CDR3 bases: TGCGCCAGCAGCCAAGCCGGACAGGGGATCGGGACCCAGTACTTC.

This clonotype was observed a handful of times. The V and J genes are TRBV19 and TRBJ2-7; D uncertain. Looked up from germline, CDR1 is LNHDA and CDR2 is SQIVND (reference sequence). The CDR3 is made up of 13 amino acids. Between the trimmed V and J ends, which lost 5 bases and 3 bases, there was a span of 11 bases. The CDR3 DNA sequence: TGTGCCAGTAGTTCTACGGCCCGCTACGAGCAGTACTTC. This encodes CASSSTARYEQYF.

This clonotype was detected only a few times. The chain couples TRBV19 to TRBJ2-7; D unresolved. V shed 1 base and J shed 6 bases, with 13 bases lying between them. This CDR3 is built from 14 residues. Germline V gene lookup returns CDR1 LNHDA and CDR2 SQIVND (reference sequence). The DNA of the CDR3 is TGTGCCAGTAGTATAGTTGGAAGTTTCGGCGAGCAGTACTTC. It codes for CASSIVGSFGEQYF.

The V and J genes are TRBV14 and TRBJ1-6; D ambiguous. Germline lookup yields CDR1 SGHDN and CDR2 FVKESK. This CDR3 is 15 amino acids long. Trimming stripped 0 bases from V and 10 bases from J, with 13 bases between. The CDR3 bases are TGTGCCAGCAGCCAAGAAGTGAAGGGAAGGTCACCCCTCCACTTT. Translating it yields CASSQEVKGRSPLHF. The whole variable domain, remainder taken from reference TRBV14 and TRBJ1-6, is EAGVTQFPSHSVIEKGQTVTLRCDPISGHDNLYWYRRVMGKEIKFLLHFVKESKQDESGMPNNRFLAERTGGTYSTLKVQPAELEDSGVYFCASSQEVKGRSPLHFGNGTRLTVT.

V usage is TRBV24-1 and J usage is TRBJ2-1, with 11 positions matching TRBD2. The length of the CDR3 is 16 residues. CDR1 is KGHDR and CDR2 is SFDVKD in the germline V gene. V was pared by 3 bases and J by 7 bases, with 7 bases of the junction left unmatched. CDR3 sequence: CATSDRTSGRGNEQFF. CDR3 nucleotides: TGTGCCACCAGTGATCGAACTAGCGGGAGAGGGAATGAGCAGTTCTTC.

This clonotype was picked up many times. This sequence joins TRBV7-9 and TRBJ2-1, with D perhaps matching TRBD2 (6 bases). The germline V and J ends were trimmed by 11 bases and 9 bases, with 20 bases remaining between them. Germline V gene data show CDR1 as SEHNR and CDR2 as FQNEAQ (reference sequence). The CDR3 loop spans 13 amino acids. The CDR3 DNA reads TGTGCCGTCCCCGGGGAGGCCCGGGGTGAGCAGTTCTTC. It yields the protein CAVPGEARGEQFF.

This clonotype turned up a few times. CDR3 region: CASSFRRDYSTYEQYF. In nucleotides, the CDR3 is TGTGCCAGCAGCTTCCGCCGGGACTACAGTACCTACGAGCAGTACTTC. The chain combines TRBV13 with TRBJ2-7, with 7 bases lining up with TRBD2. Germline V gene lookup returns CDR1 PRHDT and CDR2 FYEKMQ (reference sequence). The CDR3 runs to 16 residues. Trimming at V came to 3 bases and at J to 2 bases, leaving 10 bases not matched to a gene.

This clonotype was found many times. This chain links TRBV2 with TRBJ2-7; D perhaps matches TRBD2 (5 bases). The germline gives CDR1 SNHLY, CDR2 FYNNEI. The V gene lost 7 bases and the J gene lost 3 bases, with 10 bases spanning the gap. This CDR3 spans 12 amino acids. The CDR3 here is CASTRTDYEQYF. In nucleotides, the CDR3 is TGTGCCAGCACTAGGACTGACTACGAGCAGTACTTC.

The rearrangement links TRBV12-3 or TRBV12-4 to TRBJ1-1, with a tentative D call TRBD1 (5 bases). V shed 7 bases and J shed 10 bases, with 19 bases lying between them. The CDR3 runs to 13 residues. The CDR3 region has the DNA TGTGCCAGCACCCTCGGGACGGGCTCAGGAGCTTTCTTT. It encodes CASTLGTGSGAFF.

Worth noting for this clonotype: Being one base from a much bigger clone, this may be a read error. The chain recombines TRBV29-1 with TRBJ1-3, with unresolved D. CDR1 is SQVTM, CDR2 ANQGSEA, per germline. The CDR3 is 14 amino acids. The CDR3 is CSVSTPVSGNTIHF. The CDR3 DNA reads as TGCAGCGTCAGCACCCCCGTCTCTGGAAACACCATACATTTT.

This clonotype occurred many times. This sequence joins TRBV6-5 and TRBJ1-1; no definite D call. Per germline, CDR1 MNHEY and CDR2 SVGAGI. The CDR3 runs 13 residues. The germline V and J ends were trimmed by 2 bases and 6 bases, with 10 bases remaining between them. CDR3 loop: CASSYGFNAEAFF. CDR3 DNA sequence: TGTGCCAGCAGTTACGGCTTCAACGCTGAAGCTTTCTTT.

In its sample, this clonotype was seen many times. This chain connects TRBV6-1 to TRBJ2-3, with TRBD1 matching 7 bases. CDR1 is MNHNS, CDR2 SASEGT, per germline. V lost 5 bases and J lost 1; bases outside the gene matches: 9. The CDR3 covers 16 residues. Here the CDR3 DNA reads TGTGCCAGCAGTACCCCAGGGGGTGGGGGCACAGATACGCAGTATTTT. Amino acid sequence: CASSTPGGGGTDTQYF.

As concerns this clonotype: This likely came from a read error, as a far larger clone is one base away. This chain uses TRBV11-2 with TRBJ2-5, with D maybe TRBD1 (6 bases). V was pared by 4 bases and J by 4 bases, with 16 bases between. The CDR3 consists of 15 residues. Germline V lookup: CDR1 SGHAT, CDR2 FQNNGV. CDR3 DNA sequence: TGTGCCAGCAGCTCCCAGGGGAGAGTCGGAGAGACCCAGTACTTC. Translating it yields CASSSQGRVGETQYF.

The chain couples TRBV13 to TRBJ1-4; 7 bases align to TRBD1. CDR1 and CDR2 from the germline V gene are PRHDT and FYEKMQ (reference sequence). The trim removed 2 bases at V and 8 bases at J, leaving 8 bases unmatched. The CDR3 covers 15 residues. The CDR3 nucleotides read TGTGCCAGCAGCTTAAGAGACAGGGTAGACGAAAAACTGTTTTTT. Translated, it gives CASSLRDRVDEKLFF.

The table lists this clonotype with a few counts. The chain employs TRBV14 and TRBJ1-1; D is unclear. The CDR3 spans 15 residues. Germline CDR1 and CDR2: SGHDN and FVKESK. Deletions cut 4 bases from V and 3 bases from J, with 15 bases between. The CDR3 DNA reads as TGTGCCAGCAGCCGTATTGGTTTCGGAGACACTGAAGCTTTCTTT. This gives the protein CASSRIGFGDTEAFF.

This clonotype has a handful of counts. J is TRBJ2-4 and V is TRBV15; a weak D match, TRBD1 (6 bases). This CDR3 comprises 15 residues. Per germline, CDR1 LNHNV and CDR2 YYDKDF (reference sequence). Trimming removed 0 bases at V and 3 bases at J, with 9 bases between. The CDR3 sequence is CATSRDAGDKNIQYF. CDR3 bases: TGTGCCACCAGCAGAGATGCAGGGGACAAAAACATTCAGTACTTC. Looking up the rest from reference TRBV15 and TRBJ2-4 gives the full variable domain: DAMVIQNPRYQVTQFGKPVTLSCSQTLNHNVMYWYQQKSSQAPKLLFHYYDKDFNNEADTPDNFQSRRPNTSFCFLDIRSPGLGDTAMYLCATSRDAGDKNIQYFGAGTRLSVL.

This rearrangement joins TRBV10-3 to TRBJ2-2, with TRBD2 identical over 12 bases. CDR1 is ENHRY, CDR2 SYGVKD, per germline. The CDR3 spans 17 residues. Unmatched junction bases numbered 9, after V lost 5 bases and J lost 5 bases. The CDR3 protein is CAISPGLAGQKTGELFF. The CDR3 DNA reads TGTGCCATCAGTCCGGGACTAGCGGGCCAAAAGACCGGGGAGCTGTTTTTT.

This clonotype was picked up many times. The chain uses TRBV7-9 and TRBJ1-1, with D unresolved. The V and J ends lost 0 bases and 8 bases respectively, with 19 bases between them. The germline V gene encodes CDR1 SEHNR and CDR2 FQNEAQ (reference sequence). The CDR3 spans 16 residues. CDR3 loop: CASSLALRRVNTEAFF. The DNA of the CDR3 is TGTGCCAGCAGCTTAGCTTTGAGACGGGTGAATACGGAAGCTTTCTTT. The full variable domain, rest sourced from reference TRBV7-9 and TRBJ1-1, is DTGVSQNPRHKITKRGQNVTFRCDPISEHNRLYWYRQTLGQGPEFLTYFQNEAQLEKSRLLSDRFSAERPKGSFSTLEIQRTEQGDSAMYLCASSLALRRVNTEAFFGQGTRLTVV.

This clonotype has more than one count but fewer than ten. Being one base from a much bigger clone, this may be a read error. The CDR3 is CASSFVQGAEASF. DNA for the CDR3: TGTGCCAGCAGTTTTGTCCAGGGGGCTGAAGCTTCCTTT. This sequence joins TRBV12-3 or TRBV12-4 and TRBJ1-1; 8 bases align to TRBD1. The length of the CDR3 is 13 residues.

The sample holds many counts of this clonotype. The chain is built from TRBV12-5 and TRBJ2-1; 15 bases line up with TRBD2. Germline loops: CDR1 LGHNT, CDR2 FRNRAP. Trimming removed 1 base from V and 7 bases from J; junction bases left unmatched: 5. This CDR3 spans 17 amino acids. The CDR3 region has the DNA TGTGCTAGTGGTTTGGGGGGACTAGCGGGAGGCGGGAATGAGCAGTTCTTC. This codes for CASGLGGLAGGGNEQFF.

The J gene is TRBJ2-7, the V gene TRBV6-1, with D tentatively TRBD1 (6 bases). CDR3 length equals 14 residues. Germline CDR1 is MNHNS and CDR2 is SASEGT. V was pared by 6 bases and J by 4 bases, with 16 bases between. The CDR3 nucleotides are TGTGCCAGCAGATCCTCGGGACAATCTTACGAGCAGTACTTC. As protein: CASRSSGQSYEQYF.

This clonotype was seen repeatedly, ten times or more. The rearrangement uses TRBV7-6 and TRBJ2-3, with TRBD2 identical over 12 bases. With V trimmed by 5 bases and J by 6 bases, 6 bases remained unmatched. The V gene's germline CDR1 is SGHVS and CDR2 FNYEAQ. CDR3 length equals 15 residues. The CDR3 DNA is TGTGCCAGCAGCCCTAGCGGGGGGGGGTTCGATACGCAGTATTTT. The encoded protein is CASSPSGGGFDTQYF.